Each of the 23 T cell receptor beta chains below was sequenced from the same sample in a study of T cells in Graves' hyperthyroidism and ophthalmopathy. TCR beta CDR3 regions were amplified from RNA. The HTBI set primed first-round TCR CDR3 RT-PCR. TCRdb re-called the multiplex PCR reads through MiXCR, storing one row per CDR3 protein. The repertoire consists of approximately 590,000 distinct CDR3 sequences, with less than 20% occurring once and the leading ten covering approximately 7.4%. Sequencing input: blood. Receptor source: a woman aged 25 to 39 with Graves' hyperthyroidism.

This clonotype was recorded once. The chain has TRBV4-3 and TRBJ2-3; TRBD2 matches 10 bases. J lost 4 bases, V lost 4 bases, and 11 bases had no gene match. Germline CDR1 is LGHNA and CDR2 is YSLEER. The CDR3 loop spans 17 amino acids. CDR3: CASSPHPLAGVPDTQYF. The CDR3 nucleotides read TGCGCCAGCAGCCCTCACCCGCTAGCGGGAGTCCCAGATACGCAGTATTTT.

This clonotype has ten or more counts. The rearrangement joins TRBV6-1 to TRBJ2-7; 9 bases are shared with TRBD2. Unmatched junction bases numbered 8, after V lost 10 bases and J lost 1 base. Germline assignment: CDR1 MNHNS and CDR2 SASEGT. This CDR3 contains 14 residues. The CDR3 here is CATCRAGGSYEQYF. The CDR3 nucleotides are TGTGCCACCTGTAGGGCGGGAGGGTCCTACGAGCAGTACTTC.

This clonotype was observed at least ten times. The chain joins TRBV20-1 to TRBJ2-3; D unresolved. Trimming took 0 bases from V and 2 from J, leaving 15 bases between them. The CDR3 has 16 residues. Germline-derived CDR1 and CDR2 are DFQATT and SNEGSKA (reference sequence). The chain's CDR3 is CSARDSVEDHTDTQYF. The CDR3 bases are TGCAGTGCTAGAGATTCCGTTGAGGACCACACAGATACGCAGTATTTT.

With regard to this clonotype: Sequence at one end of the junction differs from germline and may be a read error. The V gene is TRBV10-3, the J gene TRBJ2-7, with D perhaps assigned TRBD1 or TRBD2 (5 bases each). Germline loops: CDR1 ENHRY, CDR2 SYGVKD. This CDR3 region has 13 residues. In DNA form, the CDR3 reads TGCGCCATCAACCGCCTTCGGGGCGACGAGCAGTACTTC. This encodes CAINRLRGDEQYF.

This clonotype has only one observation. This sequence may be a read error, since a much larger clone differs from it by one base. V is TRBV20-1 and J is TRBJ2-1, with 8 positions matching TRBD2. Matching the DNA end better, TRBJ2-7 makes the J call doubtful. CDR3 length: 15 amino acids. Looked up from germline, CDR1 is DFQATT and CDR2 is SNEGSKA (reference sequence). The DNA for the CDR3 is TGCAGTGCCCAGCTAGCGGGTGTTTCCTACAATGAGCAGTACTTC. Translation gives CSAQLAGVSYNEQYF.

The CDR3 sequence: CASRSAGQGNQPQHF. In DNA, the CDR3 is TGTGCCAGTAGGTCCGCAGGGCAGGGCAATCAGCCCCAGCATTTT. V usage is TRBV19 and J usage is TRBJ1-5; D might be TRBD1 (5 bases). Germline CDR1 LNHDA, CDR2 SQIVND (reference sequence). V was shortened by 6 bases and J by 2 bases, with 14 bases between the two germline ends. The CDR3 covers 15 residues.

The rearrangement joins TRBV20-1 to TRBJ1-2; 7 bases are a match to TRBD1. V lost 3 bases to trimming and J lost 5 bases; unmatched junction nucleotides: 9. The CDR3 loop spans 14 amino acids. Germline V CDR1 and CDR2: DFQATT, SNEGSKA (reference sequence). CDR3 region: CSASTRGVIYGYTF. CDR3 sequence (DNA): TGCAGTGCTAGTACCAGGGGGGTAATATATGGCTACACCTTC.

The CDR3 protein is CAWSVLSRGTGELFF. The CDR3 coding sequence is TGTGCCTGGAGTGTACTCTCCAGGGGAACCGGGGAGCTGTTTTTT. V gene TRBV30 combines with J gene TRBJ2-2, with a tentative D call TRBD1 (6 bases). The V and J ends lost 0 bases and 5 bases respectively, with 13 bases between them. This CDR3 region has 15 residues. CDR1 and CDR2 from the germline V gene are GTSNPN and SVGIG (reference sequence).

V gene TRBV7-3 combines with J gene TRBJ2-5; either TRBD1 or TRBD2 may fit D (6 bases each). V gave up 5 bases and J gave up 5 bases, with 21 bases separating them. The CDR3 extends over 16 amino acids. Germline V gene lookup returns CDR1 SGHTA and CDR2 FQGTGA. The CDR3 here is CASSLQALGGYETQYF. The CDR3 DNA is TGTGCCAGCAGCCTTCAAGCCTTGGGGGGCTATGAGACCCAGTACTTC. Combining the CDR3 with reference TRBV7-3 and TRBJ2-5 gives the whole variable domain GAGVSQTPSNKVTEKGKYVELRCDPISGHTALYWYRQSLGQGPEFLIYFQGTGAADDSGLPNDRFFAVRPEGSVSTLKIQRTERGDSAVYLCASSLQALGGYETQYFGPGTRLLVL.

This sequence joins TRBV19 and TRBJ1-1; the match to TRBD1 covers 7 bases. The germline V gene has CDR1 LNHDA and CDR2 SQIVND (reference sequence). After removal of 3 bases from V and 0 bases from J, the junction contained 4 bases not matched to a gene. The length of the CDR3 is 15 residues. CDR3 DNA: TGTGCCAGTAGTATCCGGGGACAGATGAACACTGAAGCTTTCTTT. It yields the protein CASSIRGQMNTEAFF.

The chain employs TRBV3-1 and TRBJ2-1; D tentatively fits TRBD1 or TRBD2 (5 bases each). V lost 1 base to trimming and J lost 7 bases, with 11 bases between them. The CDR3 consists of 14 residues. Looked up from germline, CDR1 is LGHDT and CDR2 is YNNKEL (reference sequence). This CDR3 reads CASSQGGNSNEQFF. For the CDR3, the DNA is TGTGCCAGCAGCCAAGGGGGGAACAGTAATGAGCAGTTCTTC.

In this sample, this clonotype turned up many times. The chain employs TRBV30 and TRBJ2-4; D gene ambiguous. V was clipped by 5 bases and J by 0 bases, with 8 bases between them. The CDR3 sequence is 13 residues long. The germline V gene has CDR1 GTSNPN and CDR2 SVGIG (reference sequence). CDR3 in amino acids: CAWGKGAKNIQYF. The CDR3 DNA follows: TGTGCCTGGGGGAAGGGAGCCAAAAACATTCAGTACTTC.

The sample holds a few counts of this clonotype. The CDR3, as DNA: TGTGCCAGCTCGCCAAGTGAGGGACTAGCGGGGAACCAAGAGACCCAGTACTTC. It yields the protein CASSPSEGLAGNQETQYF. The chain recombines TRBV18 with TRBJ2-5, with 13 positions matching TRBD2. Germline CDR1 is KGHSH and CDR2 is LQKENI. This CDR3 is 18 amino acids long. Losses at the gene ends were 6 bases for V and 0 bases for J; bases not matched to a gene: 10.

This clonotype was observed at least ten times. The chain links TRBV11-2 to TRBJ1-3; no clear D gene. Germline values: CDR1 SGHAT, CDR2 FQNNGV. V lost 5 bases to trimming and J lost 3 bases, with 17 bases between them. The CDR3 length is 16 residues. Here the CDR3 reads CASSLTTVDSGNTIYF. CDR3 sequence (DNA): TGTGCCAGCAGCCTCACCACAGTAGATAGTGGAAACACCATATATTTT.

In its sample, this clonotype was seen many times. CDR3 amino acids: CASRGANYGYTF. Here the CDR3 DNA reads TGTGCCAGCAGGGGGGCTAACTATGGCTACACCTTC. The chain links TRBV7-2 to TRBJ1-2, with D possibly matching TRBD1 (5 bases). The CDR3 runs 12 residues. V was pared by 6 bases and J by 0 bases, with 5 bases between. CDR1 is SGHTA and CDR2 is FQGNSA in the germline V gene.

V is TRBV6-7 and J is TRBJ1-2; D not resolved. TRBV6-7 is treated as an ORF (open reading frame) with a function not yet certain. V was clipped by 5 bases and J by 4 bases, with 8 bases between them. CDR3 length: 12 residues. CDR3 in amino acids: CASSLGVYGYTF. Written as DNA, the CDR3 is TGTGCCAGCAGTCTCGGGGTCTATGGCTACACCTTC.

This clonotype was counted only a few times. The chain combines TRBV7-2 with TRBJ1-6; 9 nucleotides agree with TRBD1. The CDR3 is made up of 16 amino acids. V was clipped by 3 bases and J by 10 bases; unmatched bases: 10. Per germline, CDR1 SGHTA and CDR2 FQGNSA. CDR3 protein: CASSLGDRVIRSPLHF. In DNA, the CDR3 is TGTGCCAGCAGCTTGGGGGACAGGGTGATAAGGTCACCCCTCCACTTT.

The rearrangement uses TRBV24-1 and TRBJ2-5, with 8 positions matching TRBD1. J was trimmed by 5 bases and V by 4 bases; bases with no gene match: 8. Germline V gene data show CDR1 as KGHDR and CDR2 as SFDVKD. This CDR3 has 15 amino acids. The CDR3 coding sequence is TGTGCCACCAGTGACTCTACAGGGGGGCGGGAGACCCAGTACTTC. Protein product: CATSDSTGGRETQYF.

The sample holds many counts of this clonotype. V usage is TRBV12-3 or TRBV12-4 and J usage is TRBJ2-7; 7 bases agree with TRBD1. The CDR3 is 16 amino acids. V trimming: 6 bases; J trimming: 4 bases; junction bases outside the gene matches: 15. CDR3 nucleotides: TGTGCCAGCAGCAAAAGCCTCATAGGGGGCAGGTACGAGCAGTACTTC. Translation: CASSKSLIGGRYEQYF.

This sequence joins TRBV9 and TRBJ2-3, with 7 bases aligning to TRBD2. V trimming: 0 bases; J trimming: 2 bases; junction bases outside the gene matches: 6. The CDR3 length is 16 residues. Germline CDR1 reads SGDLS; CDR2 reads YYNGEE. The CDR3 nucleotides read TGTGCCAGCAGCGTAGCGGGGAGCGGGGTCACAGATACGCAGTATTTT. Translating it yields CASSVAGSGVTDTQYF.

The rearrangement links TRBV20-1 to TRBJ2-3; 13 bases line up with TRBD2. The CDR3 loop spans 14 amino acids. V shed 3 bases and J 9 bases; nucleotides not matched to a gene: 6. Germline CDR1 is DFQATT and CDR2 is SNEGSKA (reference sequence). This chain's CDR3 is CSARPGTSGDTQYF. In nucleotides, the CDR3 is TGCAGTGCTAGGCCGGGGACTAGCGGGGACACGCAGTATTTT.

This clonotype was detected many times. The rearrangement joins TRBV20-1 to TRBJ1-1; D remains ambiguous. Germline lookup yields CDR1 DFQATT and CDR2 SNEGSKA (reference sequence). Trimming shortened V by 3 bases and J by 6 bases, and 11 bases separated the two germline ends. The CDR3 sequence is 12 residues long. The CDR3 region has the DNA TGCAGTGCTAGTGCCCCTATCCCTGAAGCTTTCTTT. Translated, it gives CSASAPIPEAFF.

This clonotype was observed a handful of times. The chain carries TRBV5-1 and TRBJ2-5, with a tentative D call TRBD2 (5 bases). CDR1 and CDR2 from the germline V gene are SGHRS and YFSETQ. This CDR3 comprises 14 residues. Trimming shortened V by 0 bases and J by 10 bases, and 16 bases separated the two germline ends. The CDR3 spells CASSLELDKRIQYF. DNA of the CDR3: TGCGCCAGCAGCTTGGAACTAGATAAGAGAATCCAGTACTTC. Combining the CDR3 with reference TRBV5-1 and TRBJ2-5 gives the whole variable domain KAGVTQTPRYLIKTRGQQVTLSCSPISGHRSVSWYQQTPGQGLQFLFEYFSETQRNKGNFPGRFSGRQFSNSRSEMNVSTLELGDSALYLCASSLELDKRIQYFGPGTRLLVL.